The T cell receptor (beta chain) under discussion was sequenced for a study of blood T cell repertoires in COVID-19. At the level of the study: The United States, Italy and Spain provided the acute and convalescent COVID-19 samples. T cells, B-cell-depleted T cells, or PBMCs provided the cDNA or gDNA that served as material.

Trimming pared 2 bases from V and 6 bases from J, leaving 8 bases between. Germline values: CDR1 MDHEN, CDR2 SYDVKM. There are 13 residues in the CDR3. This clone was seen only once. The authors' processing: Quantification of nucleated cells was approximated via reference gene primer amplification. Here immunoSEQ multiplex PCR was the method, and the copy in TCRdb shows in-frame clones only, minus some. The D gene and trimming were derived from the DNA, and the V and J assignments and clone size from that table. The sample lists roughly 80,000 clones, about 88% occurring once. The chain carries TRBV28 and TRBJ2-1; D might be TRBD1 (5 bases). This receptor was taken from a human donor in a cohort sampled during active COVID-19. Sequencing used peripheral blood. CDR3 DNA: TGTGCCAGCAGTTTAGGACACGGCAATGAGCAGTTCTTC. It encodes CASSLGHGNEQFF.